Here is one T cell receptor beta chain with its context. Its specific antigen is unknown. Per-nucleotide qualities are absent, and no much larger clonotype sits a single base away. Collaborating institutions collected whole blood in K2EDTA tubes following their own protocols. Collaborator samples were shipped for TCRbeta analysis as frozen whole blood, isolated PBMCs, or DNA extracted from either sample type. The junction shows trimming of 8 bases on V and 10 bases on J, and the gene matches do not reach 6 bases of it. There are 12 amino acids in the CDR3, from cysteine to phenylalanine inclusive. Left in the record is the CDR3 DNA by itself, 36 bases read in frame from the first base. The germline V gene (reference sequence) specifies GTSNPN as CDR1 and SVGIG as CDR2. This sample stems from a study of blood T cell repertoires in COVID-19 (dated by TCRdb to 2018 to 2020). With regard to the full study: The collaborator samples originated in the United States, Italy and Spain and spanned the acute and convalescent phases of COVID-19. The prospective study material was composed of cDNA or gDNA derived from T cells, B-cell-depleted T cells, or PBMCs. Deeply sampled blood TCRbeta repertoires from subjects exposed to, actively infected with, or recovered from COVID-19 were included in the dataset. The repertoires were released in a freely available public database intended as a resource for research on the immune response to SARS-CoV-2. The samples were drawn from the first 160 participants of the ongoing ImmuneRACE study and from some 1,300 subjects provided by 6 global collaborators. Sample metadata almost always included a de-identified subject ID, COVID-19 status, age in years and sex. Where available, HLA class I and class II types were taken from metadata supplied by the sample provider and were not determined by assay-based typing.

What the study reported, not specific to this receptor: The quantity of clinical and demographic metadata differed by source and by participant and was supplied without curation.

The immunoSEQ Assay, a bias-controlled multiplex PCR, was used to amplify TCRbeta CDR3 regions from genomic DNA. Under the source paper's analysis protocol: The number of nucleated cells in each sample was estimated from the amplification of reference gene primers within the assay. To quantify the absolute abundance of each unique TCRbeta CDR3 rearrangement, sequence reads were collapsed and filtered. For each sample, productive Simpson clonality was calculated as the square root of Simpson's diversity index across productive rearrangements. As stored in TCRdb, this immuneACCESS dataset retains in-frame rearrangements with V and J assigned. A fraction of the clones does not appear; measured against another copy, unresolved V genes explain less than half of the discrepancy, and the remainder lacks a known reason. For V, J and clone size, that table is used; D and trimming come from the DNA. Here the sample has about 160,000 clones; roughly 85% occur a single time. Roughly 3% of the sample lies in the top ten.

The receptor was derived from a human donor with acute or convalescent COVID-19. The donor label of this sample is uncertain. The sequence joins TRBV30 to TRBJ2-1; the central 12 bases match TRBD1. Sequencing was carried out using peripheral blood. The sequenced DNA is TGTGCCGGGGACAGGGGGCTCCGGGAGCAGTTCTTC. It translates to CAGDRGLREQFF.